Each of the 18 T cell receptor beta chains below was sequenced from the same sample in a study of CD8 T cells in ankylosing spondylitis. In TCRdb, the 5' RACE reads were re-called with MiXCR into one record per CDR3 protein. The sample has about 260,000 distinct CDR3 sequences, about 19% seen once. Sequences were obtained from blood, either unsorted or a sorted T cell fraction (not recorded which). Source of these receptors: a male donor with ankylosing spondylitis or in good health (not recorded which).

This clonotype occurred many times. DNA of the CDR3: TGTGCCATCAGACAGGGGTTGGACACTGAAGCTTTCTTT. Residues: CAIRQGLDTEAFF. The rearrangement uses TRBV6-2 or TRBV6-3 and TRBJ1-1, with 8 bases lining up with TRBD1. V lost 10 bases, J lost 3 bases, and 7 bases stayed unmatched. Looked up from germline, CDR1 is MNHEY and CDR2 is SVGEGT. The CDR3 consists of 13 residues.

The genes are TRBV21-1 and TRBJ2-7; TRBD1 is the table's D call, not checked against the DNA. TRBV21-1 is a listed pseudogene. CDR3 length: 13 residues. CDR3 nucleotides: TGTGCCAGCAGCAAAGGACAGGGCTGCGAGCAGTACGTC. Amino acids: CASSKGQGCEQYV.

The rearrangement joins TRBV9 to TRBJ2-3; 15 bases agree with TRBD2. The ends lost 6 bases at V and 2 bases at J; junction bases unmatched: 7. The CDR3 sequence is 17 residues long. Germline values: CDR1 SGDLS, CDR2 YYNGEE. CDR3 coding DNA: TGTGCCAGCACACTCGGGACTAGCGGGAGGATCACAGATACGCAGTATTTT. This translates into CASTLGTSGRITDTQYF.

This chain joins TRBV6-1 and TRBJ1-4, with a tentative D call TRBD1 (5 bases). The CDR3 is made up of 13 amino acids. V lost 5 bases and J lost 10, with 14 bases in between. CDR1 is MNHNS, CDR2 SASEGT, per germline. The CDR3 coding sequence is TGTGCCAGCAGTCCCCCGGGGGGACGAAAACTGTTTTTT. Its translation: CASSPPGGRKLFF.

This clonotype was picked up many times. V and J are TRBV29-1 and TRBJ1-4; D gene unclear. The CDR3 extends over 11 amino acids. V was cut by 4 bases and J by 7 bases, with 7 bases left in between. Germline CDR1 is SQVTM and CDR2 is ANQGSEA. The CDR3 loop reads CSVGLGEKLFF. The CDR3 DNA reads TGCAGCGTTGGGCTCGGTGAAAAACTGTTTTTT.

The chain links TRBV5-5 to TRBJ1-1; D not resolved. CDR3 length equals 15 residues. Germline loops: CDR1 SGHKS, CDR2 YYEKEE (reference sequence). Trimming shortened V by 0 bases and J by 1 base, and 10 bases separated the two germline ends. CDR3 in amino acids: CASSLGPGANTEAFF. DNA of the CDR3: TGTGCCAGCAGCTTGGGGCCAGGAGCGAACACTGAAGCTTTCTTT.

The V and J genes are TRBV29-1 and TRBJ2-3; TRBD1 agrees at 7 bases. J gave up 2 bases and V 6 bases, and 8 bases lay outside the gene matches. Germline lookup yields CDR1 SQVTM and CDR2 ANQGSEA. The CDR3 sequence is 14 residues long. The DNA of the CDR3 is TGCAGCGTGTCCTCGGGACAGAACACAGATACGCAGTATTTT. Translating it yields CSVSSGQNTDTQYF.

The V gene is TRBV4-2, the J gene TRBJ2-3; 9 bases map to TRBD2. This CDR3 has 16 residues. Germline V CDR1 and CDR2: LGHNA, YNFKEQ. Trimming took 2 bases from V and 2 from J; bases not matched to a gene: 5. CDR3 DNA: TGTGCCAGCAGCCAATTAAGCGGGGGGATCACAGATACGCAGTATTTT. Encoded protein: CASSQLSGGITDTQYF.

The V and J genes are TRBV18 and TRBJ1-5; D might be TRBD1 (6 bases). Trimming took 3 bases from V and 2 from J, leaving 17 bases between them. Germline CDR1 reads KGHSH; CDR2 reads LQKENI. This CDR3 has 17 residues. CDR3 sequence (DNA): TGTGCCAGCTCACCGTCAACAGGGTCTGGCGGCAATCAGCCCCAGCATTTT. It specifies CASSPSTGSGGNQPQHF.

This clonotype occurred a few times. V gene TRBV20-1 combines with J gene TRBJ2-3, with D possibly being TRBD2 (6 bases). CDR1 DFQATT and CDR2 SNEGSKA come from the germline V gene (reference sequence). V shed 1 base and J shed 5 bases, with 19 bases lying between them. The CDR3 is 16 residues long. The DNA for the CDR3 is TGCAGTGCTAGAGCTCCGGCTTTGGGACTTCTAGATACGCAGTATTTT. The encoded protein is CSARAPALGLLDTQYF.

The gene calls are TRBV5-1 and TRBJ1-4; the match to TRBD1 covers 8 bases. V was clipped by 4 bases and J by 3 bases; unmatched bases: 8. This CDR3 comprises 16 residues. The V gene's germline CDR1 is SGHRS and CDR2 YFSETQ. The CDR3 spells CASSESPQGANEKLFF. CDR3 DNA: TGCGCCAGCAGCGAAAGTCCACAGGGGGCTAATGAAAAACTGTTTTTT.

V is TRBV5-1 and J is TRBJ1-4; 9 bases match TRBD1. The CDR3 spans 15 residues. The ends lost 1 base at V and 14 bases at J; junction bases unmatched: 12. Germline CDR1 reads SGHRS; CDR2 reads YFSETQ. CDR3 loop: CASSLLGTGLASLFF. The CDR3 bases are TGCGCCAGCAGCTTGCTTGGGACAGGGTTAGCATCCCTGTTTTTT.

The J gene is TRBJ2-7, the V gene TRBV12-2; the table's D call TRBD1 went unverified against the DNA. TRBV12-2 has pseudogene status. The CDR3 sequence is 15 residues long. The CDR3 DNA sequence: TGTGCAAGTCGCATACGGGCAGGGGGGAGAAACGAGCAGTACGTC. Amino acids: CASRIRAGGRNEQYV.

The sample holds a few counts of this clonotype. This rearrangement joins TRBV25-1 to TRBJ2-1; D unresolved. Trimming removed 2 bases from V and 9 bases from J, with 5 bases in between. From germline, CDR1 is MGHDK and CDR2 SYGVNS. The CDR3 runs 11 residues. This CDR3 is CASSEGTEQFF. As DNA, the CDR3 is TGTGCCAGCAGTGAAGGTACTGAGCAGTTCTTC.

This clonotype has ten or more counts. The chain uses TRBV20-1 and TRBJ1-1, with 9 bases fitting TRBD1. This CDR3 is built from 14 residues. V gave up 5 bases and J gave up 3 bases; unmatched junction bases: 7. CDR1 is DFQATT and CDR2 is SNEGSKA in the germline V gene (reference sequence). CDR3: CSAQTGGMDTEAFF. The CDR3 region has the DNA TGCAGTGCTCAGACAGGGGGTATGGACACTGAAGCTTTCTTT.

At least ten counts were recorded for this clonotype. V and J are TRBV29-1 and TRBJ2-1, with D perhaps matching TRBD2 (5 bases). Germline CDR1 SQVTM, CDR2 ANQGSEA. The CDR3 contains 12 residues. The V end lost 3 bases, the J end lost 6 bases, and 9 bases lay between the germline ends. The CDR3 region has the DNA TGCAGCGTTGATTCTAGCTTCAATGAGCAGTTCTTC. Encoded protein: CSVDSSFNEQFF.

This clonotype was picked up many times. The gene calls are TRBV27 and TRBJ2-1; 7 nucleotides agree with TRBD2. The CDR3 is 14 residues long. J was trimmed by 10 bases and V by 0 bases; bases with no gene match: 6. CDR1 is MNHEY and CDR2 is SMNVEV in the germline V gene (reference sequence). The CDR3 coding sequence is TGTGCCAGCAGTTTATCGTTGCGGGGGATGGAGCAGTTCTTC. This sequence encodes CASSLSLRGMEQFF.

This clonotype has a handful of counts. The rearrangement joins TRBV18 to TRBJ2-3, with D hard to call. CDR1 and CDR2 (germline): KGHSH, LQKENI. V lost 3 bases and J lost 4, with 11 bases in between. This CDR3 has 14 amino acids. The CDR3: CASSPNAPPDTQYF. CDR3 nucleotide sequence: TGTGCCAGCTCACCGAACGCCCCCCCAGATACGCAGTATTTT.